This entry lists 10 T cell receptor beta chains sequenced from one sample in a study of blood T cell repertoires in COVID-19 (TCRdb year 2020). The library was produced with the immunoSEQ multiplex PCR assay. TCRdb mirrors the immuneACCESS table, restricted to in-frame sequences. Some clones are absent from its copies; in checked studies, under half trace to an unresolved V gene, and the reason for the others is unknown. This sample holds some 220,000 clones; 80% to 85% were observed only once. The ten largest make up 18% of the sample. Sequencing used peripheral blood. The source is a woman aged 80 or older with active or convalescent COVID-19.

The rearrangement uses TRBV5-1 and TRBJ2-5; 9 positions agree with TRBD2. V trimming: 0 bases; J trimming: 5 bases; junction bases outside the gene matches: 8. In germline, CDR1 is SGHRS, CDR2 YFSETQ. This CDR3 is built from 16 residues. CDR3 DNA sequence: TGCGCCAGCAGCTTGGTTGGCGGGGGGGCCTATGAGACCCAGTACTTC. It encodes CASSLVGGGAYETQYF.

The chain combines TRBV10-1 with TRBJ1-2, with a possible D match to TRBD1 (5 bases). This CDR3 is 15 amino acids long. Trimming pared 0 bases from V and 6 bases from J, leaving 14 bases between. Germline V gives CDR1 WNHNN, CDR2 SYGVQD (reference sequence). In DNA, the CDR3 is TGCGCCAGCAGTGAGTCAGCCAGGGAGGTTAATGGCTACACCTTC. Translating it yields CASSESAREVNGYTF.

This clone showed up just once. Different DNA sequences within this sample yield the same CDR3. V and J are TRBV9 and TRBJ2-1, with D perhaps TRBD2 (5 bases). This CDR3 region has 15 residues. Deletions cut 0 bases from V and 2 bases from J, with 9 bases between. Germline values: CDR1 SGDLS, CDR2 YYNGEE. CDR3 residues: CASSVGGSTYNEQFF. The CDR3 nucleotides are TGTGCCAGCAGCGTAGGAGGGTCGACCTACAATGAGCAGTTCTTC.

This clone was detected a few times. The V gene is TRBV7-9, the J gene TRBJ2-1; TRBD1 agrees at 10 bases. This CDR3 contains 18 residues. V lost 5 bases and J lost 0; bases outside the gene matches: 10. CDR1 and CDR2 (germline): SEHNR, FQNEAQ (reference sequence). CDR3 sequence (DNA): TGTGCCAGCAGCCCCGGGTCGGGACAGGGGCGCTCCTACAATGAGCAGTTCTTC. This encodes CASSPGSGQGRSYNEQFF.

The chain links TRBV2 to TRBJ2-1; D gene unclear. Per germline, CDR1 SNHLY and CDR2 FYNNEI. This CDR3 spans 14 amino acids. The V and J ends lost 7 bases and 0 bases respectively, with 10 bases between them. The DNA of the CDR3 is TGTGCCAGCAACTCTCGTAGCTCCTACAATGAGCAGTTCTTC. This codes for CASNSRSSYNEQFF.

The V call is TRBV13, the J call TRBJ2-7; 12 positions agree with TRBD2. Germline V gene sequence: CDR1 PRHDT, CDR2 FYEKMQ (reference sequence). Germline trimming cut 5 bases from V and 4 bases from J; bases unmatched to any gene: 6. The CDR3 runs 15 residues. CDR3 sequence: CASSMGTSGYYEQYF. CDR3 coding DNA: TGTGCCAGCAGCATGGGGACTAGCGGGTATTACGAGCAGTACTTC. The full variable domain, with the rest looked up from reference TRBV13 and TRBJ2-7, is AAGVIQSPRHLIKEKRETATLKCYPIPRHDTVYWYQQGPGQDPQFLISFYEKMQSDKGSIPDRFSAQQFSDYHSELNMSSLELGDSALYFCASSMGTSGYYEQYFGPGTRLTVT.

The chain carries TRBV19 and TRBJ2-3; weak D call: TRBD2 (5 bases). CDR1 and CDR2 (germline): LNHDA, SQIVND (reference sequence). The CDR3 consists of 16 residues. Deletions cut 2 bases from V and 8 bases from J, with 20 bases between. This CDR3 reads CASSINILGTRGTQYF. The CDR3 DNA follows: TGTGCCAGTAGTATAAACATTCTAGGCACTCGGGGTACGCAGTATTTT.

V usage is TRBV5-1 and J usage is TRBJ2-5; 9 bases agree with TRBD1. J lost 5 bases, V lost 0 bases, and 2 bases had no gene match. Germline V gene sequence: CDR1 SGHRS, CDR2 YFSETQ. There are 14 residues in the CDR3. Written as DNA, the CDR3 is TGCGCCAGCAGCTTGGGGACAGGGGATGAGACCCAGTACTTC. Its translation: CASSLGTGDETQYF.

In DNA, the CDR3 is TGTGCCAGCAGCCCACGGGGGGGGGACGATGAGCAGTTCTTC. Translating gives CASSPRGGDDEQFF. J is TRBJ2-1 and V is TRBV28; TRBD2 matches at 8 bases. Trimming cost V 6 bases and J 8 bases; bases outside gene matches: 9. The CDR3 covers 14 residues. Germline V gene sequence: CDR1 MDHEN, CDR2 SYDVKM.

The V and J genes are TRBV6-2 or TRBV6-3 and TRBJ2-1, with 7 bases matching TRBD1. The germline V gene encodes CDR1 MNHEY and CDR2 SVGEGT. The CDR3 sequence is 16 residues long. With 6 bases clipped from V and 0 bases from J, the junction kept 8 bases outside the gene matches. The CDR3 DNA follows: TGTGCCAGCAGCCTCGGGACAGTAAGCTCCTACAATGAGCAGTTCTTC. Its translation is CASSLGTVSSYNEQFF.